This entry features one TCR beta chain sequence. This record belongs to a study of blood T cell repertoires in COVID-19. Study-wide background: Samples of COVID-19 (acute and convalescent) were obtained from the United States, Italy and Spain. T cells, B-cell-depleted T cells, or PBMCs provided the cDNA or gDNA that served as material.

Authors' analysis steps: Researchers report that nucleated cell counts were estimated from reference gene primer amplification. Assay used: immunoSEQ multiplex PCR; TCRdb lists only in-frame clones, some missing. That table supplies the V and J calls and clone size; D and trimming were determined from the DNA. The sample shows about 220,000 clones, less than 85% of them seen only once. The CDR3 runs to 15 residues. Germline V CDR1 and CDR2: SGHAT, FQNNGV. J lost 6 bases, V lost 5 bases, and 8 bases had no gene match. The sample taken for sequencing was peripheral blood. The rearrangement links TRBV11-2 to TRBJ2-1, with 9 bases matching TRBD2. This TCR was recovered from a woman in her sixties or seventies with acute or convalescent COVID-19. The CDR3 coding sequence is TGTGCCAGCAGCCAGGGGCGCGGGGGGGCCAATGAGCAGTTCTTC. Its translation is CASSQGRGGANEQFF.